These T cell receptor beta chains were read from a single sample in a study of blood T cell repertoires in COVID-19. TCRdb's copy holds only in-frame clones and misses some; the assay was immunoSEQ multiplex PCR. The repertoire holds 150,000 or so clones, with around 81% as singletons. Sequencing input: peripheral blood. All receptors come from a man aged 60-69 years with active or convalescent COVID-19. The CDR3 runs from the conserved cysteine through the conserved F or W. A D gene is named only where the DNA matches it firmly. Clone size, where shown, is once, few, many, or a class for clones that have expanded.

CDR3 DNA	CDR3 protein	D gene	clone size	V gene	J gene
TGTGCCAGCCGACAGGGGTCTCCGGGTCAGCCCCAGCATTTT	CASRQGSPGQPQHF	TRBD1	-	TRBV2	TRBJ1-5
TGTGCCAGCAGTTACCCCCTTGAGGGGGCGTTGGAAGAGACCCAGTACTTC	CASSYPLEGALEETQYF	TRBD1	-	TRBV6-2/TRBV6-3	TRBJ2-5
TGCGCCAGCAGCTCCCTCTGGCCACAGCTCCCGGATTCACCCCTCCACTTT	CASSSLWPQLPDSPLHF	-	few	TRBV4-1	TRBJ1-6
TGCGCCAGCAGCTCCCGACTTAGCTCCTACAATGAGCAGTTCTTC	CASSSRLSSYNEQFF	-	-	TRBV5-1	TRBJ2-1
TGTGCCAGCAGTCGCCATACTAGCGGGGGAGTCGACAATGAGCAGTTCTTC	CASSRHTSGGVDNEQFF	TRBD2	-	TRBV3-1/TRBV3-2	TRBJ2-1
TGTGCCAGCAGCCAAGTATTAACAGGGGGTTCTGAAGCTTTCTTT	CASSQVLTGGSEAFF	TRBD1	once	TRBV3-1/TRBV3-2	TRBJ1-1
TGTGCCAGCAGCTTCGGACTAGCGGGGGGGCGATCGAGCACAGATACGCAGTATTTT	CASSFGLAGGRSSTDTQYF	TRBD2	-	TRBV5-6	TRBJ2-3
TGTGCCAGCAGCACCACAGGGGCGCGCGAGCAGTACTTC	CASSTTGAREQYF	TRBD1	-	TRBV5-4	TRBJ2-7
TGTGCCAGTAGTATCACAGGGCAACAGCCCCAGCATTTT	CASSITGQQPQHF	-	many	TRBV19	TRBJ1-5
TGTGCCAGTAGTATTCGTCAGGGGACTAGGGGCACCGGGGAGCTGTTTTTT	CASSIRQGTRGTGELFF	TRBD2	once	TRBV19	TRBJ2-2
TGTGCCAGCAGCCCCCGGGATTCTTCTGGAAACACCATATATTTT	CASSPRDSSGNTIYF	-	-	TRBV9	TRBJ1-3
TGTGCCAGCAGCTTAGTGGGCAACTCCTACGAGCAGTACTTC	CASSLVGNSYEQYF	-	-	TRBV11-2	TRBJ2-7
TGTGCCAGCAGCCCCTCCGGGGGGATCAACAATGAGCAGTTCTTC	CASSPSGGINNEQFF	TRBD2	-	TRBV5-6	TRBJ2-1
TGCGCCAGCAGCCACAGGACTAGCGGGCGGACAGAGACCCAGTACTTC	CASSHRTSGRTETQYF	TRBD2	-	TRBV4-1	TRBJ2-5
TGTGCCAGTAGTATGCTACAGGGGGCTACTGTTAACTATGGCTACACCTTC	CASSMLQGATVNYGYTF	TRBD1	-	TRBV19	TRBJ1-2
TGTGCCAGCGGGGGGACAGGTGGAGCCTACGAGCAGTACTTC	CASGGTGGAYEQYF	TRBD1	once	TRBV27	TRBJ2-7
TGTGCCAGCAGCCCTCAATTCAGGGCTCCTGGAAACACCATATATTTT	CASSPQFRAPGNTIYF	-	once	TRBV5-6	TRBJ1-3